A single sample is the source of the 27 T cell receptor beta chains below, sequenced in a study of PD-1 blockade in classical Hodgkin lymphoma. Some clones are missing from TCRdb's copy, which holds only in-frame ones; the method was immunoSEQ multiplex PCR. This sample has 84,000 or so clones, with about 90% found just once. Each of the patients experienced relapse following autologous stem cell transplantation, and their brentuximab vedotin exposure differed. Specimen: peripheral blood mononuclear cells (PBMCs), collected before the second cycle of nivolumab. These TCRs come from a human donor with classical Hodgkin lymphoma.

The chain combines TRBV27 with TRBJ2-7, with TRBD2 matching over 8 bases. The V gene's germline CDR1 is MNHEY and CDR2 SMNVEV (reference sequence). CDR3 length: 14 residues. V was pared by 2 bases and J by 6 bases, with 6 bases of the junction left unmatched. The CDR3 DNA is TGTGCCAGCAGTTTAGGCGGGGGGCGACCCGAGCAGTACTTC. Residues: CASSLGGGRPEQYF.

This clone has just one count. The V gene is TRBV18, the J gene TRBJ2-7, with D perhaps TRBD1 (5 bases). CDR1 is KGHSH, CDR2 LQKENI, per germline. CDR3 length equals 14 residues. V was trimmed by 1 base and J by 4 bases, leaving 11 bases between them. CDR3 nucleotides: TGTGCCAGCTCACCACTAGGGGATGGGTACGAGCAGTACTTC. As protein: CASSPLGDGYEQYF.

This clone is a singleton in its sample. This chain joins TRBV7-9 and TRBJ1-1; no clear D gene. Deletions cut 5 bases from V and 0 bases from J, with 16 bases between. This CDR3 has 16 amino acids. Germline assignment: CDR1 SEHNR and CDR2 FQNEAQ (reference sequence). CDR3 DNA: TGTGCCAGCAGCCCCGACCGCTCCCCCATGAACACTGAAGCTTTCTTT. Translation: CASSPDRSPMNTEAFF. Full variable domain (missing parts from reference TRBV7-9 and TRBJ1-1): DTGVSQNPRHKITKRGQNVTFRCDPISEHNRLYWYRQTLGQGPEFLTYFQNEAQLEKSRLLSDRFSAERPKGSFSTLEIQRTEQGDSAMYLCASSPDRSPMNTEAFFGQGTRLTVV.

Only one count was recorded for this clone. The chain is built from TRBV5-1 and TRBJ2-2, with TRBD1 identical over 7 bases. The ends lost 4 bases at V and 3 bases at J; junction bases unmatched: 6. The CDR3 totals 15 residues. Germline-derived CDR1 and CDR2 are SGHRS and YFSETQ. This CDR3 reads CASSAITGDTGELFF. The CDR3 DNA reads as TGCGCCAGCAGCGCGATAACAGGGGACACCGGGGAGCTGTTTTTT.

The chain joins TRBV7-2 to TRBJ1-2; a possible D gene is TRBD1 (5 bases). Germline CDR1 is SGHTA and CDR2 is FQGNSA. The CDR3 sequence is 14 residues long. V was cut by 4 bases and J by 4 bases, with 13 bases left in between. The CDR3 region has the DNA TGTGCCAGCAGCTCCGCAGGGACGTTCTATGGCTACACCTTC. Amino acid sequence: CASSSAGTFYGYTF. Based on the CDR3 plus reference TRBV7-2 and TRBJ1-2, the full variable domain is GAGVSQSPSNKVTEKGKDVELRCDPISGHTALYWYRQSLGQGLEFLIYFQGNSAPDKSGLPSDRFSAERTGGSVSTLTIQRTQQEDSAVYLCASSSAGTFYGYTFGSGTRLTVV.

The gene calls are TRBV14 and TRBJ2-7; 12 bases are a match to TRBD2. The V segment lost 1 base and the J segment 4 bases; nucleotides outside the gene matches: 5. This CDR3 contains 16 residues. Per the germline V gene, CDR1 is SGHDN and CDR2 is FVKESK. In DNA form, the CDR3 reads TGTGCCAGCAGCCAAGGACTAGCGGGAGCAGGGTACGAGCAGTACTTC. It is translated as CASSQGLAGAGYEQYF.

The CDR3 region has the DNA TGTGCCAGCAGCTCTGCACAGGGACTACGCACAGATACGCAGTATTTT. Protein: CASSSAQGLRTDTQYF. This chain links TRBV11-2 with TRBJ2-3; perhaps TRBD2 as D (7 bases). V lost 4 bases, J lost 1 base, and 15 bases lay in between. Looked up from germline, CDR1 is SGHAT and CDR2 is FQNNGV. CDR3 length equals 16 residues.

This sequence joins TRBV19 and TRBJ1-5; TRBD1 might be the D (6 bases). Germline V CDR1 and CDR2: LNHDA, SQIVND (reference sequence). V lost 11 bases and J lost 5, with 25 bases in between. The CDR3 runs 16 residues. CDR3 nucleotide sequence: TGTGCCTCAGTTCATCAGGCGGACAGTTCCTATCAGCCCCAGCATTTT. Protein sequence: CASVHQADSSYQPQHF. The full variable domain, rest sourced from reference TRBV19 and TRBJ1-5, is DGGITQSPKYLFRKEGQNVTLSCEQNLNHDAMYWYRQDPGQGLRLIYYSQIVNDFQKGDIAEGYSVSREKKESFPLTVTSAQKNPTAFYLCASVHQADSSYQPQHFGDGTRLSIL.

This rearrangement joins TRBV6-5 to TRBJ1-1, with TRBD1 as a possible D gene (6 bases). The V and J ends lost 0 bases and 5 bases respectively, with 13 bases between them. Germline V lookup: CDR1 MNHEY, CDR2 SVGAGI. The CDR3 totals 15 residues. CDR3 bases: TGTGCCAGCAGTTACTCCTCACGAGGGGGGACTGAAGCTTTCTTT. This translates into CASSYSSRGGTEAFF.

The chain carries TRBV7-6 and TRBJ1-1, with a tentative D call TRBD1 (5 bases). The length of the CDR3 is 14 residues. Trimming pared 2 bases from V and 7 bases from J, leaving 14 bases between. Germline-derived CDR1 and CDR2 are SGHVS and FNYEAQ. Here the CDR3 reads CASSLLGEGYEAFF. DNA of the CDR3: TGTGCCAGCAGCTTACTCGGTGAGGGGTATGAAGCTTTCTTT.

The V gene is TRBV27, the J gene TRBJ2-1, with TRBD2 matching over 8 bases. V was clipped by 4 bases and J by 14 bases; unmatched bases: 7. This CDR3 is 12 amino acids long. The germline CDR1 and CDR2 sequences are MNHEY and SMNVEV (reference sequence). The CDR3 sequence: CASSSREREKFF. The CDR3, as DNA: TGTGCCAGCAGTTCAAGAGAGCGGGAGAAGTTCTTC.

The chain joins TRBV7-9 to TRBJ2-7, with TRBD1 as a possible D gene (6 bases). Germline-derived CDR1 and CDR2 are SEHNR and FQNEAQ (reference sequence). CDR3 length equals 15 residues. V lost 5 bases and J 3 bases, leaving 17 bases between the germline ends. In DNA form, the CDR3 reads TGTGCCAGCAGCCAACGGGACACCGTCTACTACGAGCAGTACTTC. Translation: CASSQRDTVYYEQYF.

The CDR3 loop is CASSTTGVVEEKLFF. The CDR3 DNA sequence: TGTGCCAGCAGCACTACAGGGGTAGTTGAGGAAAAACTGTTTTTT. The gene calls are TRBV11-2 and TRBJ1-4; the match to TRBD1 covers 7 bases. The CDR3 totals 15 residues. Trimming cost V 5 bases and J 8 bases; bases outside gene matches: 11. The germline V gene has CDR1 SGHAT and CDR2 FQNNGV.

The chain has TRBV6-6 and TRBJ2-2, with 10 bases that match TRBD1. V shed 11 bases and J 4 bases; nucleotides not matched to a gene: 7. Germline lookup yields CDR1 MNHNY and CDR2 SVGAGI (reference sequence). CDR3 length: 14 residues. The CDR3 DNA reads as TGTGCCGGCCAAGGACAGGGGGGCACCGGGGAGCTGTTTTTT. Its translation is CAGQGQGGTGELFF.

The chain recombines TRBV27 with TRBJ2-7; D call uncertain. There are 12 residues in the CDR3. Per the germline V gene, CDR1 is MNHEY and CDR2 is SMNVEV (reference sequence). Trimming left V 0 bases short and J 0 bases short, with 0 bases between. In DNA form, the CDR3 reads TGTGCCAGCAGTTTATCCTCCTACGAGCAGTACTTC. Protein product: CASSLSSYEQYF.

The J gene is TRBJ2-5, the V gene TRBV5-1; TRBD2 matches at 12 bases. The J segment lost 5 bases and the V segment lost 1 base, leaving 6 bases of the junction unmatched. In germline, CDR1 is SGHRS, CDR2 YFSETQ. The CDR3 has 16 amino acids. CDR3 coding DNA: TGCGCCAGCAGCTTGCTACTAGCGGGAGGAGGTGAGACCCAGTACTTC. This encodes CASSLLLAGGGETQYF. The entire variable domain, with the rest obtained from reference TRBV5-1 and TRBJ2-5, is as follows: KAGVTQTPRYLIKTRGQQVTLSCSPISGHRSVSWYQQTPGQGLQFLFEYFSETQRNKGNFPGRFSGRQFSNSRSEMNVSTLELGDSALYLCASSLLLAGGGETQYFGPGTRLLVL.

The chain recombines TRBV6-5 with TRBJ2-5; 8 nucleotides align to TRBD2. The DNA end favors TRBJ2-7, so the J call may be wrong. The CDR3 is 15 amino acids. The germline CDR1 and CDR2 sequences are MNHEY and SVGAGI. The DNA for the CDR3 is TGTGCCACCGAAAGGGGTAGCGGGACTACCTACGAGCAGTACTTC. Translated, it gives CATERGSGTTYEQYF.

The CDR3 protein is CASSLYRTYEQYF. The CDR3 coding sequence is TGTGCCAGCAGCCTCTATCGGACCTACGAGCAGTACTTC. The gene calls are TRBV14 and TRBJ2-7; D unclear. This CDR3 is 13 amino acids long. The germline V gene has CDR1 SGHDN and CDR2 FVKESK. The V end lost 4 bases, the J end lost 2 bases, and 9 bases lay between the germline ends.

This clone is a singleton in its sample. The V call is TRBV28, the J call TRBJ2-7, with D perhaps being TRBD1 or TRBD2 (5 bases each). The CDR3 covers 14 residues. The V end was cut by 5 bases, the J end by 8 bases, with 19 bases between. Germline assignment: CDR1 MDHEN and CDR2 SYDVKM. The CDR3: CASSEWGDLGQQYF. CDR3 nucleotide sequence: TGTGCCAGCAGTGAGTGGGGAGACCTGGGACAGCAGTACTTC.

V gene TRBV7-9 combines with J gene TRBJ1-4; 7 positions match TRBD1. There are 17 residues in the CDR3. Losses at the gene ends were 2 bases for V and 3 bases for J; bases not matched to a gene: 9. The germline CDR1 and CDR2 sequences are SEHNR and FQNEAQ (reference sequence). In DNA form, the CDR3 reads TGTGCCAGCAGCTTACCCAACAGGGGACGGGCTAATGAAAAACTGTTTTTT. Its protein product is CASSLPNRGRANEKLFF.

This chain uses TRBV28 with TRBJ2-7, with TRBD1 matching 8 bases. The CDR3 totals 16 residues. V gave up 3 bases and J gave up 1 base; unmatched junction bases: 8. Germline values: CDR1 MDHEN, CDR2 SYDVKM. The CDR3 DNA is TGTGCCAGCAGTTTCGTGACGACAGGGGAATCCTACGAGCAGTACTTC. This sequence encodes CASSFVTTGESYEQYF.

The V call is TRBV7-9, the J call TRBJ2-1, with TRBD2 matching over 11 bases. The ends lost 9 bases at V and 7 bases at J; junction bases unmatched: 2. Germline CDR1 reads SEHNR; CDR2 reads FQNEAQ (reference sequence). The CDR3 is 12 residues long. CDR3 protein: CASRLAGNEQFF. The CDR3, as DNA: TGTGCCAGTCGACTAGCGGGGAATGAGCAGTTCTTC.

CDR3 bases: TGTGCCTGGAGTGTACAGGGGGGAGAGACCCAGTACTTC. This codes for CAWSVQGGETQYF. V is TRBV30 and J is TRBJ2-5; 8 bases are a match to TRBD1. Germline lookup yields CDR1 GTSNPN and CDR2 SVGIG (reference sequence). V trimming: 0 bases; J trimming: 4 bases; junction bases outside the gene matches: 1. This CDR3 spans 13 amino acids.

The chain couples TRBV5-6 to TRBJ1-4, with D possibly being TRBD1 (6 bases). In germline, CDR1 is SGHDT, CDR2 YYEEEE. The CDR3 spans 15 residues. V was pared by 3 bases and J by 3 bases, with 12 bases between. As DNA, the CDR3 is TGTGCCAGCAGCTCAATCGGACAGTCTAATGAAAAACTGTTTTTT. Its protein is CASSSIGQSNEKLFF.

CDR3 in amino acids: CASSLAGESNTEAFF. CDR3 bases: TGTGCCAGCAGCTTAGCGGGGGAATCGAACACTGAAGCTTTCTTT. The chain recombines TRBV11-3 with TRBJ1-1, with a possible D match to TRBD1 (5 bases). There are 15 residues in the CDR3. V shed 1 base and J shed 1 base, with 10 bases lying between them. Germline V gene data show CDR1 as SGHNT and CDR2 as YENEEA.

The chain is built from TRBV7-8 and TRBJ1-1, with D tentatively TRBD1 (6 bases). Germline values: CDR1 SGHVS, CDR2 FQNEAQ. With 5 bases removed from V and 0 bases from J, the gap between germline ends came to 10 bases. This CDR3 comprises 14 residues. CDR3 residues: CASSRTEMNTEAFF. The CDR3 coding sequence is TGTGCCAGCAGCAGGACAGAAATGAACACTGAAGCTTTCTTT.

The genes are TRBV6-5 and TRBJ1-5, with a possible D match to TRBD1 (6 bases). From germline, CDR1 is MNHEY and CDR2 SVGAGI. Trimming pared 6 bases from V and 4 bases from J, leaving 10 bases between. This CDR3 is 13 amino acids long. The CDR3 protein is CASSSDRNQPQHF. The CDR3 bases are TGTGCCAGCAGCTCGGACAGAAATCAGCCCCAGCATTTT.